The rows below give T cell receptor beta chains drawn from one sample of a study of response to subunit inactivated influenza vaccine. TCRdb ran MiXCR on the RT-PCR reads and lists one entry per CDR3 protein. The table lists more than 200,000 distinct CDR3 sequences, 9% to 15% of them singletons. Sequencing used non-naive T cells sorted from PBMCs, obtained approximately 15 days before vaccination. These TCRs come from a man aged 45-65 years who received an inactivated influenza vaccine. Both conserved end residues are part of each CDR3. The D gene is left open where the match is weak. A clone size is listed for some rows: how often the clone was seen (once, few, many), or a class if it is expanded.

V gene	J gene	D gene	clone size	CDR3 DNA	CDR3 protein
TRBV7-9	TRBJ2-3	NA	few	TGTGCCAGCAGCTTAGCTGGGGGGGGCCCCACAGATACGCAGTATTTT	CASSLAGGGPTDTQYF
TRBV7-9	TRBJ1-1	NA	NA	TGTGCCACCAGCTTAGGAGGGGTGGTGAACACTGAAGCTTTCTTT	CATSLGGVVNTEAFF
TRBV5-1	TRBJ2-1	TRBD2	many	TGCGCCAGCAGGGAAGAACTTAGCGGGTACAATGAGCAGTTCTTC	CASREELSGYNEQFF
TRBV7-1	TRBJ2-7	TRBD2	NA	TGTGCCAGCAGCTCCACAGGGTTCGGATACTCTAGCGGGCGGATGCCTCTCTACGAGCAGTACTTC	CASSSTGFGYSSGRMPLYEQYF
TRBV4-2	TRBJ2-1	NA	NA	TGTGCCAGCAGCCAGGTGGGAGGTCTCTACAATGAGCAGTTCTTC	CASSQVGGLYNEQFF
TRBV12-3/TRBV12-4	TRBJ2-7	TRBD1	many	TGTGCCAGCAGTTTCCGCCTCGGGACAGGCACCGACGAGCAGTACTTC	CASSFRLGTGTDEQYF
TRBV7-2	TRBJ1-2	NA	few	TGTGCCAGCAGCACTGGGACGGCACTTGGCTACACCTTC	CASSTGTALGYTF
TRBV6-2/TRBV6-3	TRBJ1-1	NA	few	TGTGCCAGCAGTCGTGTGAACACTGAAGCTTTCTTT	CASSRVNTEAFF
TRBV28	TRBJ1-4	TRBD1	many	TGTGCCAGCAGTCCCTACAGGGGTGCTAATGAAAAACTGTTTTTT	CASSPYRGANEKLFF
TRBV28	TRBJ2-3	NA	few	TGTGCCAGCAGTCTGGGTTGGGGGCGGGCCACCACAGATACGCAGTATTTT	CASSLGWGRATTDTQYF
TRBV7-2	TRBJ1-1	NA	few	TGTGCCAGCAGCTCCGGAATTCTGAACACTGAAGCTTTCTTT	CASSSGILNTEAFF
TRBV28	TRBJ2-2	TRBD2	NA	TGTGCCAGCAGTTTAGGGCTAGCGGGCTCTAACACCGGGGAGCTGTTTTTT	CASSLGLAGSNTGELFF
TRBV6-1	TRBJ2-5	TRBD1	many	TGTGCCAGCAGTGATTGGGACAGTCAAGAGACCCAGTACTTC	CASSDWDSQETQYF
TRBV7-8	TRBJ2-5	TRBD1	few	TGTGCCAGCAGCGCAACAGGGGGATGGGAGACCCAGTACTTC	CASSATGGWETQYF
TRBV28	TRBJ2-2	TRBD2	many	TGTGCCAGCCATAGCGGGGTCACCGGGGAGCTGTTTTTT	CASHSGVTGELFF
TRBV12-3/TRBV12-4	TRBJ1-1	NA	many	TGTGCCAGCAGTCACCGGGGCCGGGGGGAAGCTTTCTTT	CASSHRGRGEAFF
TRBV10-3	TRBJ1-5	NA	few	TGTGCCATCAGTGTGGGGGCCGGGGATCAGCCCCAGCATTTT	CAISVGAGDQPQHF
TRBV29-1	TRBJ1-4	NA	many	TGCAGCGTCGGGGTGCAGGGGAGGCTGTTTTTT	CSVGVQGRLFF
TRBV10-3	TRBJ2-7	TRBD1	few	TGTGCCATCAGTTCGAAGCCGGGACAGGCGAACTACGAGCAGTACTTC	CAISSKPGQANYEQYF
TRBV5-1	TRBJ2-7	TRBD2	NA	TGCGCCAGCACCTTGGGGACTAGCGGGGGTCGAGCCTACGAGCAGTACTTC	CASTLGTSGGRAYEQYF
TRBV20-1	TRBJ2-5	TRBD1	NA	TGCAGTGCTAGTCACAGGGGGCATCGAGAGACCCAGTACTTC	CSASHRGHRETQYF
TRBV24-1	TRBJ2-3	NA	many	TGTGCCACCAGTGATGCAGAAGGACCTACTAATACGCAGTATTTT	CATSDAEGPTNTQYF
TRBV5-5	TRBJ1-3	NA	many	TGTGCCAGCAGCACCGGACACACCACCTCTGGAAACACCATATATTTT	CASSTGHTTSGNTIYF
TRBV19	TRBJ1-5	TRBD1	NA	TGTGCCAGTAGTCCCGGACAGGGGCGCAATCAGCCCCAGCATTTT	CASSPGQGRNQPQHF
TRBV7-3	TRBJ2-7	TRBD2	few	TGTGCCAGCAGCTTAGCTAGCGGGTCCCTCTACGAGCAGTACTTC	CASSLASGSLYEQYF
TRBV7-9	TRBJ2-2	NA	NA	TGTGCCAGCAGCTTCACTAGCCGAGGCGACACCGGGAAGCTGTTTTTT	CASSFTSRGDTGKLFF
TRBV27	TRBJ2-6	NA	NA	TGTGCCAGCAGGCAGGTCTCTGGGGCCAACGTCCTGACTTTC	CASRQVSGANVLTF
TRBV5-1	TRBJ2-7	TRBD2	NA	TGCGCCAGCAGCTCGCGTACTAGCGAGGGCTACGAGCAGTACTTC	CASSSRTSEGYEQYF
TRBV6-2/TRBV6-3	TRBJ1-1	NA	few	TGTGCCAGCAGTTACCTAGAGGGGCGAACTGAAGCTTTCTTT	CASSYLEGRTEAFF
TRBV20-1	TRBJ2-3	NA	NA	TGCAGTGGGATAGCGGAAGCCCGGGATACGCAGTATTTT	CSGIAEARDTQYF
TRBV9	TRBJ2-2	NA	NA	TGTGCCAGCAGCGTAGTCAGCCAGACCACCGGGGAGCTGTTTTTT	CASSVVSQTTGELFF
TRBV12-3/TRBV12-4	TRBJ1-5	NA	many	TGTGCCAGCAGTTTTGAGAGGGGGAGCTATCAGCCCCAGCATTTT	CASSFERGSYQPQHF
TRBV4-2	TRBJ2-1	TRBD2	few	TGTGCCAGCAGCCAGGACCTAGCGGGAGCCTACAATGAGCAGTTCTTC	CASSQDLAGAYNEQFF
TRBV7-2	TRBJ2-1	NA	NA	TGTGCCTGCAGCAAACAAGGGGTCAACTCCTACAATGAGCAGTTCTTC	CACSKQGVNSYNEQFF
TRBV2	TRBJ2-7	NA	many	TGTGCCAGCAGCAACAGGGCGTACGAGCAGTACTTC	CASSNRAYEQYF
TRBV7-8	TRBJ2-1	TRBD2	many	TGTGCCAGCAGCTCAACGCGGACTGTAGCGGGAGTATTCGCCAATGAGCAGTTCTTC	CASSSTRTVAGVFANEQFF
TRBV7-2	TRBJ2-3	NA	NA	TGTGCCAGCAGCTCCGGGATGGATACGCAGTATTTT	CASSSGMDTQYF